The 13 T cell receptor beta chains below were found in one sample sequenced in a study of shared clonotypes between healthy human individuals. Profiled with immunoSEQ multiplex PCR; TCRdb holds only in-frame clones, not every one. Altogether 950,000 to 1,300,000 clones are present, about 76% being singletons, with the ten largest covering about 1.4%. Sequenced material: memory CD4+ T cells sorted from blood. Described subset: CD45RA-negative fraction. Every receptor here comes from a man younger than 35 in good health.

This clone has a single count. The chain links TRBV2 to TRBJ2-7; 8 bases fit TRBD1. CDR1 SNHLY and CDR2 FYNNEI come from the germline V gene. After removal of 7 bases from V and 4 bases from J, the junction contained 9 bases not matched to a gene. This CDR3 spans 14 amino acids. CDR3 coding DNA: TGTGCCAGCAACAAAGGACAGGGCAAATACGAGCAGTACTTC. It translates to CASNKGQGKYEQYF.

The chain carries TRBV2 and TRBJ2-3; 7 nucleotides agree with TRBD2. Germline values: CDR1 SNHLY, CDR2 FYNNEI. This CDR3 contains 15 residues. The V and J ends lost 7 bases and 0 bases, in that order; junction bases with no gene match: 7. CDR3 bases: TGTGCCAGCAATTGGATAGCGGGTAGCACAGATACGCAGTATTTT. This encodes CASNWIAGSTDTQYF.

This sequence joins TRBV9 and TRBJ1-2, with D perhaps TRBD1 (6 bases). CDR3 length: 15 amino acids. CDR1 SGDLS and CDR2 YYNGEE come from the germline V gene. V was cut by 1 base and J by 4 bases, with 14 bases left in between. The CDR3 nucleotides read TGTGCCAGCAGCGTATCAACAGGGCCGACCTATGGCTACACCTTC. It translates to CASSVSTGPTYGYTF.

The CDR3 spells CASSFRTTGRDGYTF. DNA of the CDR3: TGTGCCAGCAGTTTCCGAACAACAGGGAGGGATGGCTACACCTTC. This chain uses TRBV28 with TRBJ1-2, with D maybe TRBD1 (6 bases). Trimming removed 3 bases from V and 6 bases from J, with 17 bases in between. The CDR3 consists of 15 residues. Germline V CDR1 and CDR2: MDHEN, SYDVKM.

The chain recombines TRBV6-5 with TRBJ2-5; 9 bases align to TRBD1. The J call may be mistaken, given a closer DNA end match to TRBJ2-7. This CDR3 has 14 residues. Germline values: CDR1 MNHEY, CDR2 SVGAGI. The CDR3, as DNA: TGTGCCAGCAGTCAGCCCGGGACAGGGTACGAGCAGTACTTC. Amino acid sequence: CASSQPGTGYEQYF.

V gene TRBV6-6 combines with J gene TRBJ2-1, with D perhaps being TRBD1 or TRBD2 (5 bases each). The CDR3 spans 14 residues. The germline gives CDR1 MNHNY, CDR2 SVGAGI (reference sequence). V lost 6 bases and J 8 bases, leaving 17 bases between the germline ends. The DNA for the CDR3 is TGTGCCAGCAGGAGCCGGGACCCCACTGATGAGCAGTTCTTC. This translates into CASRSRDPTDEQFF.

The rearrangement uses TRBV7-6 and TRBJ1-1, with unresolved D. The CDR3 contains 14 residues. Trimming removed 5 bases from V and 2 bases from J, with 12 bases in between. In germline, CDR1 is SGHVS, CDR2 FNYEAQ. This CDR3 reads CASSHGQTNTEAFF. CDR3 sequence (DNA): TGTGCCAGCAGCCACGGGCAGACTAACACTGAAGCTTTCTTT.

CDR3: CASGLVLPLLGAEKETQYF. Written as DNA, the CDR3 is TGTGCTAGTGGTTTGGTACTTCCCCTGTTGGGGGCAGAAAAAGAGACCCAGTACTTC. The chain joins TRBV12-5 to TRBJ2-5, with D perhaps TRBD1 (6 bases). Germline lookup yields CDR1 LGHNT and CDR2 FRNRAP. Trimming shortened V by 0 bases and J by 3 bases, and 23 bases separated the two germline ends. The CDR3 is made up of 19 amino acids.

The rearrangement links TRBV7-9 to TRBJ1-5; TRBD1 agrees at 10 bases. The CDR3 spans 14 residues. J was trimmed by 6 bases and V by 5 bases; bases with no gene match: 4. Germline CDR1 is SEHNR and CDR2 is FQNEAQ (reference sequence). The DNA for the CDR3 is TGTGCCAGCAGCCCGACAGGGGGCGGTCAGCCCCAGCATTTT. Encoded protein: CASSPTGGGQPQHF.

The chain employs TRBV6-1 and TRBJ1-4; the match to TRBD1 covers 8 bases. CDR1 is MNHNS and CDR2 is SASEGT in the germline V gene. Trimming at V came to 6 bases and at J to 5 bases, leaving 5 bases not matched to a gene. The CDR3 covers 14 residues. CDR3 nucleotide sequence: TGTGCCAGCAGGGAGACAGGGGCCAATGAAAAACTGTTTTTT. Amino acids: CASRETGANEKLFF.

This clone appeared a few times. The chain combines TRBV28 with TRBJ1-1, with D maybe TRBD1 (6 bases). The CDR3 consists of 12 residues. V was cut by 8 bases and J by 4 bases, with 11 bases left in between. The V gene's germline CDR1 is MDHEN and CDR2 SYDVKM. DNA of the CDR3: TGTGCCAGCGGGGGAGGGGGCACTGAAGCTTTCTTT. It encodes CASGGGGTEAFF.

About this clone itself: A read error may produce the germline difference seen at one junction end. This chain connects TRBV7-7 to TRBJ2-7; possibly TRBD1 or TRBD2 for D (5 bases each). This CDR3 is 13 amino acids long. CDR1 SSHAT and CDR2 FNYEAQ come from the germline V gene (reference sequence). The CDR3, as DNA: TGTGCTAGCAGCCGTGGGGGTGGTTACGAGCAGTACTTC. Translated, it gives CASSRGGGYEQYF.

This clone was seen once. Additional DNA sequences in this sample encode the identical CDR3. The V call is TRBV28, the J call TRBJ2-3, with TRBD2 matching 7 bases. Germline V CDR1 and CDR2: MDHEN, SYDVKM. J gave up 3 bases and V 5 bases, and 8 bases lay outside the gene matches. This CDR3 region has 15 residues. In DNA form, the CDR3 reads TGTGCCAGCAGTCCCTCGGGGGGAGGTACAGATACGCAGTATTTT. Its translation is CASSPSGGGTDTQYF.